A single sample gave rise to the 8 T cell receptor beta chains below, sequenced in a study of blood T cell repertoires in COVID-19. Method: immunoSEQ multiplex PCR; TCRdb's copy keeps in-frame clones and lacks some. Here the sample spans 470,000 or so clones, roughly 87% being singletons. Sequencing used PBMCs or T cells enriched from blood (not recorded which). The origin of the receptors is a woman aged 18 to 35 with acute COVID-19.

The chain recombines TRBV5-1 with TRBJ2-3; 8 bases are a match to TRBD2. After removal of 3 bases from V and 13 bases from J, the junction contained 7 bases not matched to a gene. CDR3 length: 12 residues. Germline loops: CDR1 SGHRS, CDR2 YFSETQ. CDR3 amino acids: CASSSSGGPEYF. CDR3 DNA: TGCGCCAGCAGCTCTTCGGGGGGGCCGGAGTATTTT.

J is TRBJ1-2 and V is TRBV11-2; D is uncertain. This CDR3 spans 15 amino acids. Per the germline V gene, CDR1 is SGHAT and CDR2 is FQNNGV. V lost 1 base, J lost 6 bases, and 15 bases lay in between. The CDR3 loop is CASSLVRSGRNGYTF. The DNA of the CDR3 is TGTGCCAGCAGCTTAGTAAGGTCAGGCAGAAATGGCTACACCTTC.

The chain combines TRBV4-1 with TRBJ2-1, with TRBD2 matching 7 bases. The V and J ends lost 3 bases and 2 bases, in that order; junction bases with no gene match: 4. This CDR3 has 15 residues. CDR1 and CDR2 (germline): MGHRA, YSYEKL. The CDR3 region is CASSQTGGTYNEQFF. The CDR3 DNA follows: TGCGCCAGCAGCCAGACGGGAGGCACCTACAATGAGCAGTTCTTC.

This chain joins TRBV28 and TRBJ1-6; D may be TRBD1 (5 bases). The CDR3 totals 14 residues. Germline CDR1 is MDHEN and CDR2 is SYDVKM. Trimming left V 3 bases short and J 11 bases short, with 14 bases between. The CDR3 here is CASSLGGVGPPLHF. CDR3 sequence (DNA): TGTGCCAGCAGTTTGGGGGGGGTAGGGCCACCCCTCCACTTT.

The genes are TRBV11-3 and TRBJ2-2; TRBD1 matches 7 bases. V lost 5 bases and J lost 7; bases outside the gene matches: 16. This CDR3 has 17 residues. Germline V CDR1 and CDR2: SGHNT, YENEEA. The CDR3: CASSPSTTGVVGGELFF. Here the CDR3 DNA reads TGTGCCAGCAGCCCAAGCACTACAGGGGTAGTTGGCGGGGAGCTGTTTTTT.

The chain has TRBV11-2 and TRBJ2-1, with TRBD1 matching over 8 bases. The CDR3 consists of 18 residues. V was pared by 1 base and J by 8 bases, with 16 bases of the junction left unmatched. In germline, CDR1 is SGHAT, CDR2 FQNNGV. As DNA, the CDR3 is TGTGCCAGCAGCTTAGTGCGGCAACAGGGGGTGGGTTGGTATGAGCAGTTCTTC. Encoded protein: CASSLVRQQGVGWYEQFF.

The chain employs TRBV14 and TRBJ2-3; TRBD1 is a possible D gene (6 bases). Trimming took off 1 base at V and 4 bases at J, with 15 bases between the two ends. The length of the CDR3 is 16 residues. Germline V CDR1 and CDR2: SGHDN, FVKESK. CDR3 sequence (DNA): TGTGCCAGCAGCCAAGCAGGGACACGGGGCCCAGATACGCAGTATTTT. This encodes CASSQAGTRGPDTQYF.

In this sample, this clone turned up once. V is TRBV5-4 and J is TRBJ2-7, with D perhaps TRBD2 (6 bases). Germline V CDR1 and CDR2: SGHNT, YYREEE (reference sequence). The length of the CDR3 is 13 residues. V was trimmed by 7 bases and J by 2 bases, leaving 13 bases between them. The CDR3 region is CASAKGGAYEQYF. CDR3 DNA sequence: TGTGCCAGCGCAAAGGGCGGGGCCTACGAGCAGTACTTC.